The next 20 T cell receptor beta chains were all read from a single sample in a study of Graves' ophthalmopathy and Graves' hyperthyroidism. Beta-chain TCR CDR3 regions were amplified from RNA transcripts. HTBI-primed first-round RT-PCR preceded second-round multiplex PCR. TCRdb re-called the multiplex PCR reads through MiXCR, storing one row per CDR3 protein. This sample carries about 400,000 distinct CDR3 sequences, 15% to 20% of them seen once, and the ten largest clones take roughly 1.5%. Sample: peripheral blood. These receptors were taken from a woman under 30 with Graves' ophthalmopathy.

The sample holds many counts of this clonotype. V and J are TRBV30 and TRBJ1-1, with no clear D. Trimming took 0 bases from V and 8 from J, leaving 10 bases between them. Germline V lookup: CDR1 GTSNPN, CDR2 SVGIG (reference sequence). The CDR3 length is 12 residues. CDR3 protein: CAWSVQRTEAFF. CDR3 nucleotide sequence: TGTGCCTGGAGTGTACAGCGGACCGAAGCTTTCTTT. Full variable domain (rest looked up from reference TRBV30 and TRBJ1-1): SQTIHQWPATLVQPVGSPLSLECTVEGTSNPNLYWYRQAAGRGLQLLFYSVGIGQISSEVPQNLSASRPQDRQFILSSKKLLLSDSGFYLCAWSVQRTEAFFGQGTRLTVV.

The chain combines TRBV10-3 with TRBJ2-7; 10 bases align to TRBD1. CDR1 and CDR2 from the germline V gene are ENHRY and SYGVKD. Trimming removed 2 bases from V and 5 bases from J; junction bases left unmatched: 12. CDR3 length equals 17 residues. Here the CDR3 DNA reads TGTGCCATCAGTGAGGGGGGGCTCGAGACAGGGGGCCACGAGCAGTACTTC. Amino acids: CAISEGGLETGGHEQYF.

There are many counts of this clonotype. The chain couples TRBV5-1 to TRBJ1-3, with D unclear. Trimming shortened V by 0 bases and J by 2 bases, and 12 bases separated the two germline ends. CDR1 is SGHRS, CDR2 YFSETQ, per germline. The CDR3 sequence is 16 residues long. The CDR3 DNA follows: TGCGCCAGCAGCTTGGCCCCCGACGGGACTGGAAACACCATATATTTT. Protein sequence: CASSLAPDGTGNTIYF. Full variable domain (outside the CDR3, taken from reference TRBV5-1 and TRBJ1-3): KAGVTQTPRYLIKTRGQQVTLSCSPISGHRSVSWYQQTPGQGLQFLFEYFSETQRNKGNFPGRFSGRQFSNSRSEMNVSTLELGDSALYLCASSLAPDGTGNTIYFGEGSWLTVV.

In this sample, this clonotype turned up many times. The J gene is TRBJ2-7, the V gene TRBV28; TRBD1 agrees at 7 bases. The CDR3 totals 13 residues. Trimming cost V 3 bases and J 6 bases; bases outside gene matches: 5. CDR1 and CDR2 from the germline V gene are MDHEN and SYDVKM. The CDR3 region is CASSFRGWREQYF. The DNA of the CDR3 is TGTGCCAGCAGTTTCAGGGGGTGGCGCGAGCAGTACTTC.

The gene calls are TRBV12-3 or TRBV12-4 and TRBJ1-5, with D perhaps matching TRBD1 (5 bases). CDR3 length equals 16 residues. Trimming shortened V by 5 bases and J by 5 bases, and 19 bases separated the two germline ends. The CDR3 DNA follows: TGTGCCAGCAGTGTAAGCTTGGGGACCCATTATCAGCCCCAGCATTTT. As protein: CASSVSLGTHYQPQHF.

This clonotype was detected ten times or more. Its ends do not fully match the called genes, so a read error is possible. The V gene is TRBV6-1, the J gene TRBJ1-3; possible D gene TRBD1, 6 bases. Germline V CDR1 and CDR2: MNHNS, SASEGT. The CDR3 covers 14 residues. In DNA, the CDR3 is TGTGCCAGCACCCAAGGGGGATCTGGAGACACCATATATTTT. It specifies CASTQGGSGDTIYF.

The V and J genes are TRBV12-3 or TRBV12-4 and TRBJ2-7; a weak D match, TRBD2 (6 bases). The length of the CDR3 is 13 residues. Trimming stripped 8 bases from V and 4 bases from J, with 15 bases between. CDR3 coding DNA: TGTGCCAGCCACGCGGGAATGGGGTACGAGCAGTACTTC. Translation gives CASHAGMGYEQYF.

J is TRBJ2-7 and V is TRBV5-6, with no clear D. CDR3 length equals 14 residues. The V end lost 0 bases, the J end lost 0 bases, and 7 bases lay between the germline ends. The V gene's germline CDR1 is SGHDT and CDR2 YYEEEE. Here the CDR3 DNA reads TGTGCCAGCAGCTTGGGCAGCCCCTCCTACGAGCAGTACTTC. This gives the protein CASSLGSPSYEQYF.

V and J are TRBV4-1 and TRBJ2-7; maybe TRBD1 (6 bases). The V gene lost 3 bases and the J gene lost 1 base, with 16 bases spanning the gap. In germline, CDR1 is MGHRA, CDR2 YSYEKL. The CDR3 covers 16 residues. CDR3 region: CASSHPPDSDSYEQYF. The CDR3 coding sequence is TGCGCCAGCAGCCACCCCCCGGACAGCGATTCCTACGAGCAGTACTTC.

This clonotype has a count of ten or more. CDR3 residues: CASSLGGPGIYEQYF. The CDR3 DNA is TGTGCCAGCAGTTTAGGGGGACCTGGTATCTACGAGCAGTACTTC. This chain joins TRBV12-3 or TRBV12-4 and TRBJ2-7; D tentatively reads TRBD1 or TRBD2 (5 bases each). There are 15 residues in the CDR3. Between the trimmed V and J ends, which lost 1 base and 3 bases, there was a span of 13 bases.

The chain is built from TRBV7-2 and TRBJ2-2; the D is unclear. V lost 5 bases and J 3 bases, leaving 7 bases between the germline ends. This CDR3 is built from 13 residues. Germline V lookup: CDR1 SGHTA, CDR2 FQGNSA. In DNA, the CDR3 is TGTGCCAGCAGCCGACGGGACACCGGGGAGCTGTTTTTT. The encoded protein is CASSRRDTGELFF.

This clonotype was counted ten times or more. The CDR3 nucleotides are TGTGCCAGCAGTTACACCCCAACGAGCTCCTACGAGCAGTACTTC. The encoded protein is CASSYTPTSSYEQYF. The chain carries TRBV6-5 and TRBJ2-7; no reliable D call. Trimming left V 2 bases short and J 0 bases short, with 11 bases between. Looked up from germline, CDR1 is MNHEY and CDR2 is SVGAGI. CDR3 length: 15 amino acids.

At least ten counts were recorded for this clonotype. The chain uses TRBV11-2 and TRBJ1-1, with D possibly TRBD1 on 5 matching bases. CDR3 length equals 14 residues. Per germline, CDR1 SGHAT and CDR2 FQNNGV. The V gene lost 7 bases and the J gene lost 0 bases, with 12 bases spanning the gap. This chain's CDR3 is CASTGTDMNTEAFF. As DNA, the CDR3 is TGTGCCAGCACGGGGACGGACATGAACACTGAAGCTTTCTTT.

Ten or more counts support this clonotype. The J gene is TRBJ1-1, the V gene TRBV6-1, with D perhaps TRBD1 (5 bases). The germline V and J ends were trimmed by 9 bases and 14 bases, with 22 bases remaining between them. The CDR3 loop spans 12 amino acids. Germline CDR1 and CDR2: MNHNS and SASEGT. This chain's CDR3 is CASDGTETETFF. The CDR3 coding sequence is TGTGCCAGTGATGGGACGGAAACTGAAACCTTCTTT.

This clonotype was seen many times. This sequence joins TRBV5-4 and TRBJ2-7; D is perhaps TRBD2 (5 bases). V lost 4 bases and J 2 bases, leaving 10 bases between the germline ends. Germline V gene lookup returns CDR1 SGHNT and CDR2 YYREEE (reference sequence). CDR3 length equals 13 residues. The CDR3 DNA is TGTGCCAGCAGCCGCATGGGAGCCTACGAGCAGTACTTC. Protein sequence: CASSRMGAYEQYF.

This clonotype was recorded many times. The chain has TRBV28 and TRBJ1-2, with TRBD1 identical over 10 bases. CDR1 and CDR2 from the germline V gene are MDHEN and SYDVKM. J gave up 4 bases and V 2 bases, and 10 bases lay outside the gene matches. CDR3 length: 17 residues. CDR3: CASSLPGQGSRGYGYTF. DNA of the CDR3: TGTGCCAGCAGTTTACCGGGACAGGGGTCCCGTGGCTATGGCTACACCTTC.

This clonotype was detected many times. The rearrangement joins TRBV7-2 to TRBJ1-2; D is unclear. Germline lookup yields CDR1 SGHTA and CDR2 FQGNSA. This CDR3 comprises 14 residues. V gave up 4 bases and J gave up 3 bases, with 12 bases separating them. The CDR3 loop is CASSSNSGDYGYTF. DNA of the CDR3: TGTGCCAGCAGCTCCAACTCTGGGGACTATGGCTACACCTTC.

The CDR3 is CASSLFNTEAFF. Written as DNA, the CDR3 is TGTGCCAGCAGCCTATTCAACACTGAAGCTTTCTTT. The chain couples TRBV12-3 or TRBV12-4 to TRBJ1-1; D remains ambiguous. The V gene lost 6 bases and the J gene lost 2 bases, with 7 bases spanning the gap. The CDR3 consists of 12 residues.

This clonotype was detected many times. The CDR3 is CASSQAGAETQYF. The CDR3 nucleotides are TGTGCCAGCAGCCAGGCGGGGGCAGAGACCCAGTACTTC. The V call is TRBV4-2, the J call TRBJ2-5, with a weak D call TRBD2 (7 bases). There are 13 residues in the CDR3. The V end lost 3 bases, the J end lost 4 bases, and 9 bases lay between the germline ends. Germline V gene sequence: CDR1 LGHNA, CDR2 YNFKEQ.

This clonotype has a count of ten or more. V is TRBV10-3 and J is TRBJ1-5; 7 bases line up with TRBD1. The CDR3 has 14 residues. V lost 5 bases and J lost 5; bases outside the gene matches: 6. Germline CDR1 is ENHRY and CDR2 is SYGVKD. CDR3 DNA sequence: TGTGCCATCAGTAACAGGGGTCGGGATCAGCCCCAGCATTTT. Translation gives CAISNRGRDQPQHF.